Here is one T cell receptor beta chain with its context. Its cognate antigen is unknown. This sample is part of a study of naive and memory T cell subsets. Four subsets defined by CD45RA and CD27 were sorted after CD3, CD4, CD8 and live/dead staining. The study's findings and limits: Possibly reflecting memory cells re-expressing CD45RA, a few larger clonotypes occurred in naive repertoires, especially CD8. Over 85% of naive TCR sequences appeared only once, unlike memory subsets. Diversity fell and Gini index rose from naive through CM, EM, EMRA.

V was cut by 7 bases and J by 0 bases, with 10 bases left in between. The CDR3 consists of 12 residues. CDR1 is SQVTM, CDR2 ANQGSEA, per germline. Two oligonucleotides, mixed equimolar, formed the beta constant-region primer covering TRBC1 and TRBC2. Nested alpha and beta constant-region primers with the SP2 primer drove four PCR rounds on ligated cDNA. TCRdb passed the UMI-ligation and nested PCR reads through MiXCR, listing each CDR3 protein once. The sample has around 160,000 distinct CDR3 sequences; under 25% are singletons. The chain combines TRBV29-1 with TRBJ2-7; a possible D gene is TRBD2 (5 bases). The TCR was taken from a human donor in good health. The sample consisted of naive CD4+ T cells from blood. The CDR3, as DNA: TGCAGCGCGGGGTTGAGCTCCTACGAGCAGTACTTC. The encoded protein is CSAGLSSYEQYF.